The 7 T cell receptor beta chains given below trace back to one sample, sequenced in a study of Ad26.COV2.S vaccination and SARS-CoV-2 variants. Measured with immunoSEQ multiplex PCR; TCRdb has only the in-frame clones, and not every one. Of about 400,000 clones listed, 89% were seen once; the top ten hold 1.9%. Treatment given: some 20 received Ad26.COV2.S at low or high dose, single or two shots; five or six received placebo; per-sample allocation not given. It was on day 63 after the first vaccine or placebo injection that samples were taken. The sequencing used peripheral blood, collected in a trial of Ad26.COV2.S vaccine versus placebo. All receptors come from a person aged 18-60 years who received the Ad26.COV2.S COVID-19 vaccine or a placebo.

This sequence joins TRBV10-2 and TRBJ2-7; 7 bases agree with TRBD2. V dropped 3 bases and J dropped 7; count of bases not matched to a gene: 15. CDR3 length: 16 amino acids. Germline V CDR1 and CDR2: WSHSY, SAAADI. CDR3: CASSDVREWPLLEQYF. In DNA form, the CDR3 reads TGCGCCAGCAGTGACGTGCGGGAGTGGCCCCTACTAGAGCAGTACTTC.

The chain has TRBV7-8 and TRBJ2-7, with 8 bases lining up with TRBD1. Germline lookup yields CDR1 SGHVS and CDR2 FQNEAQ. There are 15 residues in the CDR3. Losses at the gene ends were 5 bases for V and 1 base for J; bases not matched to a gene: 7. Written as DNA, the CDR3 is TGTGCCAGCAGCCTAGAGCAGGGGGCTTCCTACGAGCAGTACTTC. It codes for CASSLEQGASYEQYF.

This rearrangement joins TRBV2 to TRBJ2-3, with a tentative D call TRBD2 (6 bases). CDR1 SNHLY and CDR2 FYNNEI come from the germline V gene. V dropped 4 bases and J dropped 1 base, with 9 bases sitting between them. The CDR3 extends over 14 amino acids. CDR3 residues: CASSASSGTDTQYF. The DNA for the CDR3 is TGTGCCAGCAGTGCGTCTAGCGGCACAGATACGCAGTATTTT.

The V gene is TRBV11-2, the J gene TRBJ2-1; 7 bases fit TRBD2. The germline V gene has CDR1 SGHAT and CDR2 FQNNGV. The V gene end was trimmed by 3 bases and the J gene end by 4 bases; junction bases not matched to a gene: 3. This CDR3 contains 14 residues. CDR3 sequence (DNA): TGTGCCAGCAGCTTTGCGGGAGCGTACAATGAGCAGTTCTTC. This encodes CASSFAGAYNEQFF.

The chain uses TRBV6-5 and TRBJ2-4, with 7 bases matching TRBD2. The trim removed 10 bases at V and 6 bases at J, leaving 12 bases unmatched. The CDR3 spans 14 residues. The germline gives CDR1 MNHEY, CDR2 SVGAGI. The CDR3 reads CATGPAREGNIQYF. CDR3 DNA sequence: TGTGCCACCGGCCCAGCGAGGGAGGGAAACATTCAGTACTTC.

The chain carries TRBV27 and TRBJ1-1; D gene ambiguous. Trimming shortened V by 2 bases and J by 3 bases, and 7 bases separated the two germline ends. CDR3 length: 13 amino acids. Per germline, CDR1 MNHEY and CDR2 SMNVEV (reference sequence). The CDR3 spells CASSLKRDTEAFF. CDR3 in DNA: TGTGCCAGCAGTTTAAAAAGGGACACTGAAGCTTTCTTT.

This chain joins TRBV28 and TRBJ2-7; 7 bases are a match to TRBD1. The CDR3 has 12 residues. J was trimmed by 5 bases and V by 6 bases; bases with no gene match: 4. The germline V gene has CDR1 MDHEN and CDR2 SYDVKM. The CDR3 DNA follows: TGTGCCAGCAGGGACAGGTGGCACGAGCAGTACTTC. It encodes CASRDRWHEQYF.